The source of this TCR beta chain is a study of T cell responses to AZD1222 COVID-19 vaccine. Findings and limits, study-wide: The breadth and depth of Spike-specific TCRs increased once two AZD1222 doses had been given. There were repertoire samples only from the period after the peak T cell response. The donor cohort was predominantly white British with a female majority, and clonal diversity may have been underestimated.

Pooled in the analysis were second doses at about 4 or about 12 weeks. There are 12 residues in the CDR3. Per the germline V gene, CDR1 is SNHLY and CDR2 is FYNNEI. Trimming removed 1 base at V and 8 bases at J, with 6 bases between. Produced via immunoSEQ multiplex PCR; TCRdb's table is partial and in-frame only. Among 95,000 to 130,000 clones listed, roughly 92% were seen once. This clone was seen just once. Its antigen is undetermined. The sample in question was peripheral blood, obtained 28 days after the second AZD1222 dose. The gene calls are TRBV2 and TRBJ2-1; D not certain. The clonotype originates from an adult who received the AZD1222 COVID-19 vaccine. CDR3 DNA: TGTGCCAGCAGTGAAGTTGGATATGAGCAGTTCTTC. It is translated as CASSEVGYEQFF.